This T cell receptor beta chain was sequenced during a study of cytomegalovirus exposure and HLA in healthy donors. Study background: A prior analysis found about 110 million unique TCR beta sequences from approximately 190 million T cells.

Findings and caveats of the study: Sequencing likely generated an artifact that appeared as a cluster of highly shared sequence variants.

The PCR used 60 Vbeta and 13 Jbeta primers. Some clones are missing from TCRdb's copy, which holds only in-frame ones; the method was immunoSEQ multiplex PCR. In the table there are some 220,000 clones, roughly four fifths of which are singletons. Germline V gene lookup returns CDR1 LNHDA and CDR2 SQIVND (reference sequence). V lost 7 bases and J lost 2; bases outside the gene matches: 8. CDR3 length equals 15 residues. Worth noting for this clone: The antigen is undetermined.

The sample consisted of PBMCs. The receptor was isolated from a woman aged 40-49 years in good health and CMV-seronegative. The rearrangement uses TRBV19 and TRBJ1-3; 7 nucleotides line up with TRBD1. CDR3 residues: CASTYRGGPGNTIYF. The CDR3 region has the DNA TGTGCCAGTACCTATCGAGGGGGCCCTGGAAACACCATATATTTT.